This is a list of T cell receptor beta chains from one sample in a study of blood T cell repertoires in COVID-19. Sequencing was performed with immunoSEQ multiplex PCR; in TCRdb, only in-frame clones are kept and a portion is missing. The sample has around 140,000 clones; over 80% are singletons. Sequencing input: peripheral blood. Receptor source: a man in his fifties with active COVID-19. Both conserved end residues are part of each CDR3. D genes are given only for firm matches. Only part of the rows carry a size: once, few, many, or a class if the clone is expanded.

>few|TRBJ2-7|-|TRBV29-1
TGCAGCGTTACCCCGGCCACCTCAGCGGGCGAGCAGTACTTC
CSVTPATSAGEQYF
>few|TRBJ2-2|TRBD1|TRBV23-1
TGCGCCAGCAGTCAACCGGGACAGGAGAACACCGGGGAGCTGTTTTTT
CASSQPGQENTGELFF
>-|TRBJ1-5|TRBD1|TRBV19
TGTGCCAGTAGTCCGGGACAGGTTTTTAGCAATCAGCCCCAGCATTTT
CASSPGQVFSNQPQHF
>few|TRBJ2-7|-|TRBV5-4
TGTGCCAGCAGCTTGGATGCTAGCGCCGCCTACGAGCAGTACTTC
CASSLDASAAYEQYF
>-|TRBJ1-4|TRBD1|TRBV4-2
TGTGCCAGCAGCCAGTACCAGGGGGCGACTAATGAAAAACTGTTTTTT
CASSQYQGATNEKLFF
>-|TRBJ2-1|-|TRBV9
TGTGCCAGCACCCTACGGACTCATAGCAATGAGCAGTTCTTC
CASTLRTHSNEQFF
>-|TRBJ2-7|TRBD2|TRBV10-3
TGTGCCATCAGTGATGTGGGAGCGGGGGACGACTACGAGCAGTACTTC
CAISDVGAGDDYEQYF
>-|TRBJ2-1|-|TRBV6-5
TGTGCCAGCAGAAGAGGGCTCGTGGATGAGCAGTTCTTC
CASRRGLVDEQFF
>-|TRBJ2-3|-|TRBV3-1/TRBV3-2
TGTGCCAGCAGCATTACAATAAGCACAGATACGCAGTATTTT
CASSITISTDTQYF
>few|TRBJ2-7|-|TRBV6-2/TRBV6-3
TGTGCCAGCAGTTTCGACACAGCCTACGAGCAGTACTTC
CASSFDTAYEQYF
>-|TRBJ1-6|-|TRBV11-3
TGTGCCAGCAGCCCGCGGACTGGGGAATCCAATTCACCCCTCCACTTT
CASSPRTGESNSPLHF
>-|TRBJ2-7|-|TRBV18
TGTGCCAGCTCACCAACCTTGACAGTGTACGAGCAGTACTTC
CASSPTLTVYEQYF
>once|TRBJ1-2|-|TRBV6-4
TGTGCCAGCAGTGACCCGAGAAAGCCTGGCTACACCTTC
CASSDPRKPGYTF
>-|TRBJ1-4|-|TRBV7-2
TGTGCCAGCAGCCCCCGGGAACCGGGGGAAAAACTGTTTTTT
CASSPREPGEKLFF
>-|TRBJ1-2|-|TRBV6-6
TGTGCCAGCAGTTCCGATGGACAGCTTAACTATGGCTACACCTTC
CASSSDGQLNYGYTF
>-|TRBJ2-1|-|TRBV13
TGTGCCAGCAGCTTGACTGGTTCCTACAATGAGCAGTTCTTC
CASSLTGSYNEQFF
>-|TRBJ1-2|-|TRBV5-4
TGTGCCAGCAGCCCGGACAGCTATGGCTACACCTTC
CASSPDSYGYTF
>few|TRBJ2-2|TRBD1|TRBV9
TGTGCCAGCAGCCCCTGGGACAGGGGCACCGGGGAGCTGTTTTTT
CASSPWDRGTGELFF
>-|TRBJ2-7|-|TRBV13
TGTGCCAGCAGCTTAACATCCTTTACACGGACTCGGGGCGAGCAGTACTTC
CASSLTSFTRTRGEQYF
>once|TRBJ2-3|TRBD1|TRBV29-1
TGCAGCGTCCCCGGGACAGGGTCGGGAGATACGCAGTATTTT
CSVPGTGSGDTQYF
>-|TRBJ2-1|TRBD1|TRBV4-3
TGCGCCAGCAGCCATATAGGACAGGGCCCCTACAATGAGCAGTTCTTC
CASSHIGQGPYNEQFF
>-|TRBJ2-1|TRBD1|TRBV5-1
TGCGCCAGCAGCCCGGACAGGGCCAACAATGAGCAGTTCTTC
CASSPDRANNEQFF
>few|TRBJ2-5|TRBD2|TRBV6-5
TGTGCCAGCGCCTCGGGGGGAGGGTCAGAGACCCAGTACTTC
CASASGGGSETQYF
>-|TRBJ2-7|TRBD1|TRBV5-4
TGTGCCAGCAGCATTTCGGGACAGACCTACGAGCAGTACTTC
CASSISGQTYEQYF
>-|TRBJ1-5|-|TRBV5-6
TGTGCCAGCAGCCCCAGGCCCGGTCCAAATAGCAATCAGCCCCAGCATTTT
CASSPRPGPNSNQPQHF
>-|TRBJ2-3|-|TRBV5-5
TGTGCCAGCAGCGGTCCTCTAGCGTCTAGCACAGATACGCAGTATTTT
CASSGPLASSTDTQYF
>-|TRBJ1-5|-|TRBV19
TGTGCCAGTAGTACCCAGGTGGGCAATCAGCCCCAGCATTTT
CASSTQVGNQPQHF
>-|TRBJ1-1|-|TRBV3-1/TRBV3-2
TGTGCCAGCAGCCAGGGCATTGACAGGACTGAAGCTTTCTTT
CASSQGIDRTEAFF
>-|TRBJ2-5|TRBD1|TRBV7-7
TGTGCCAGCAGCTTAATGGCTACAGGGGAAGGGGAGACCCAGTACTTC
CASSLMATGEGETQYF
>few|TRBJ1-1|TRBD1|TRBV7-9
TGTGCCAGCAGCGCTAGGACAGGGGTTGGCACTGAAGCTTTCTTT
CASSARTGVGTEAFF
>-|TRBJ1-4|TRBD1|TRBV18
TGTGCCAGCTCACCGGGACAGTCGGCAACTAATGAAAAACTGTTTTTT
CASSPGQSATNEKLFF
>-|TRBJ1-2|TRBD1|TRBV29-1
TGCAGCGTTGGGGGTCAGGGGGAAGGCTACACCTTC
CSVGGQGEGYTF
>-|TRBJ1-2|-|TRBV2
TGTGCCAGCAGTGCCCGGGGCTACACCTTC
CASSARGYTF
>-|TRBJ1-6|-|TRBV3-1/TRBV3-2
TGTGCCAGCAGCCAAGGTGAGCTCCTCCACTTT
CASSQGELLHF
>-|TRBJ1-2|TRBD1|TRBV6-5
TGTGCCAGCAGCGATCCGGGACAGGGCATAGGCTACACCTTC
CASSDPGQGIGYTF
>-|TRBJ2-2|TRBD1|TRBV5-1
TGCGCCAGCAGCACGGGACAGATTACGAACACCGGGGAGCTGTTTTTT
CASSTGQITNTGELFF
>once|TRBJ1-6|-|TRBV4-1
TGCGCCAGCAGCCAAGCGGGGGGGCTGGTGTCACCCCTCCACTTT
CASSQAGGLVSPLHF
>-|TRBJ2-7|-|TRBV21-1
TGTGCCAGCAGGGGCGTCTCCTACGAGCAGTACTTC
CASRGVSYEQYF
>once|TRBJ2-3|TRBD2|TRBV15
TGTGCCACCAGCAGAGATCCCGTCGGGGGGGGTGAAGATACGCAGTATTTT
CATSRDPVGGGEDTQYF
>-|TRBJ1-2|-|TRBV18
TGTGCCAGCTCACCGGGCAGTACTAACTATGGCTACACCTTC
CASSPGSTNYGYTF
>-|TRBJ2-7|TRBD2|TRBV5-6
TGTGCCAGCAGCATTAGCGGGAGCGCCTACGAGCAGTACTTC
CASSISGSAYEQYF
>-|TRBJ1-2|-|TRBV9
TGTGCCAGCAGGAAAACAGGGATGGAATATGGCTACACCTTC
CASRKTGMEYGYTF
>-|TRBJ2-3|-|TRBV20-1
TGCAGTGCTAGTAACGGGAATACGCAGTATTTT
CSASNGNTQYF
>-|TRBJ2-7|-|TRBV4-2
TGTGCCAGCAGCCAAGATACTTACGGGGAGCAGTACTTC
CASSQDTYGEQYF
>-|TRBJ2-1|-|TRBV19
TGTGCCAGTAGTATAGCAACAGACTACAATGAGCAGTTCTTC
CASSIATDYNEQFF
>-|TRBJ1-6|-|TRBV27
-
CASSFGPGLIPLHF
>-|TRBJ1-2|TRBD1|TRBV10-3
TGTGCCATCAGTGAGTTGGGACAGGGTTCTGGCTACACCTTC
CAISELGQGSGYTF
>-|TRBJ1-2|-|TRBV9
TGTGCCAGCAGCGTTAGCTATGGCTACACCTTC
CASSVSYGYTF
>-|TRBJ2-7|-|TRBV3-1/TRBV3-2
TGTGCCAGCAGCCAAGCGGCGACGGACTTTCAGTACTTC
CASSQAATDFQYF
>-|TRBJ1-1|TRBD1|TRBV6-2/TRBV6-3
TGTGCCAGCAGTTACCCCCGGGGACAGGAAGCTTTCTTT
CASSYPRGQEAFF
>-|TRBJ1-3|TRBD1|TRBV7-3
TGTGCCAGCAGCCTGAGTGGGGACAGGGGCTCTGGAAACACCATATATTTT
CASSLSGDRGSGNTIYF
>once|TRBJ1-2|TRBD1|TRBV28
TGTGCCAGCAGTTTAACAGGGGGCGGATATGGCTACACCTTC
CASSLTGGGYGYTF
>-|TRBJ1-4|TRBD1|TRBV29-1
TGCAGCGTCGGACAGGGGGAAAAACTGTTTTTT
CSVGQGEKLFF
>-|TRBJ2-1|-|TRBV6-2/TRBV6-3
TGTGCCAGCAGTTACCCTAGAGTAGGCAATGAGCAGTTCTTC
CASSYPRVGNEQFF
>-|TRBJ1-1|TRBD1|TRBV10-3
TGTGCCATCAGTGAGGAGGGGGCGCGAGTTGCTGAAGCTTTCTTT
CAISEEGARVAEAFF
>-|TRBJ1-4|TRBD1|TRBV7-6
TGTGCCAGCAGCTCGTCGACAGGGCGGAATGAAAAACTGTTTTTT
CASSSSTGRNEKLFF
>once|TRBJ2-7|-|TRBV6-5
TGTGCCAGCAGTTCCCTCAGGGGCTCCGACGAGCAGTACTTC
CASSSLRGSDEQYF
>-|TRBJ2-7|-|TRBV30
TGTGCCTGGACCCCGAGGGGGAATTACGAGCAGTACTTC
CAWTPRGNYEQYF
>-|TRBJ1-5|-|TRBV7-2
TGTGCCAGCAGCCAGGCGGGTAGGCAGACTCAGCCCCAGCATTTT
CASSQAGRQTQPQHF